The clone carrying this T cell receptor beta chain was counted once. Its antigen is undetermined. This entry is derived from a study of T cell responses to AZD1222 COVID-19 vaccine. The CDR3 totals 17 residues. The V gene end was trimmed by 4 bases and the J gene end by 2 bases; junction bases not matched to a gene: 10. Germline V CDR1 and CDR2: SGHNT, YYREEE (reference sequence). Clones were read by immunoSEQ multiplex PCR, and TCRdb kept only the in-frame ones, dropping some. The sample contains more than 120,000 clones, 88% of which appear only once. Findings and caveats of the study: Donors were largely white British and mainly female; clonal diversity was possibly underestimated. Of the AZD1222 recipients, only five to seven were seropositive at baseline. Spike regions recognized by vaccine-associated CD4 TCRs spanned the protein, led by 160-218 and 743-854.

This TCR derives from an adult who received the MenACWY meningococcal vaccine as a control. The chain combines TRBV5-4 with TRBJ1-4; 8 nucleotides match TRBD1. The sample in question was peripheral blood, obtained 28 days after the second dose of the MenACWY control vaccine. CDR3 region: CASSRSIQGATNEKLFF. The CDR3 coding sequence is TGTGCCAGCAGCCGATCCATTCAGGGGGCGACTAATGAAAAACTGTTTTTT.